This T cell receptor (beta chain) emerged from a study of PD-L1 blockade in urothelial cancer. In the study overall: Study patients had been treated with 0 to 3 previous chemotherapy regimens. General study findings and limits: Durable benefit accompanied greater 3-week expansion of tumor-associated blood clones.

Profiled with immunoSEQ multiplex PCR; TCRdb holds only in-frame clones, not every one. The sample records roughly 39,000 clones, approximately 90% being singletons. Time point given: pretreatment peripheral blood. Trimming cost V 3 bases and J 4 bases; bases outside gene matches: 10. There are 17 residues in the CDR3. Germline-derived CDR1 and CDR2 are MGHRA and YSYEKL. As concerns this clone: Its cognate antigen is unknown.

The sample in question was PBMCs, obtained around atezolizumab (anti-PD-L1) treatment. This chain connects TRBV4-1 to TRBJ2-3; 10 bases align to TRBD1. This receptor was identified in a woman between 55 and 75 years old with urothelial cancer. This chain's CDR3 is CASSHLAGQGVSDTQYF. The CDR3 DNA reads TGCGCCAGCAGCCATCTAGCCGGACAGGGGGTTTCAGATACGCAGTATTTT.